This is a list of T cell receptor beta chains from one sample in a study of blood T cell repertoires in COVID-19. The data were produced by immunoSEQ multiplex PCR, yet TCRdb's version contains in-frame clones alone and is incomplete. The sample lists 28,000 or so clones, 92% occurring once. Sequencing was carried out using peripheral blood. These receptors were obtained from a human donor in a cohort sampled during active COVID-19. CDR3s include the opening cysteine and the closing phenylalanine or tryptophan. The D gene is left open where the match is weak. Not all rows give a size; the values are once, few, many and, for expanded clones, a class.

D gene	J gene	CDR3 length	clone size	V gene	CDR3 DNA	CDR3 protein
NA	TRBJ1-3	14	NA	TRBV3-1/TRBV3-2	TGTGCCAGCAGCCCTGGGGCATCGAGAAACACCATATATTTT	CASSPGASRNTIYF
NA	TRBJ2-5	12	NA	TRBV27	TGTGCCAGCCACCCCGCGGAAGGGACCCAGTACTTC	CASHPAEGTQYF
NA	TRBJ1-1	16	NA	TRBV5-6	TGTGCCAGCAGTTCTCCCGGGGGAAATATGAACACTGAAGCTTTCTTT	CASSSPGGNMNTEAFF
NA	TRBJ2-1	15	NA	TRBV5-3	TGTGCCAGAAGCCACAGGGGGGGAGGGATCAGTGAGCAGTTCTTC	CARSHRGGGISEQFF
TRBD1	TRBJ1-2	14	few	TRBV29-1	TGCAGCGTTGTAGGGTCCGGGACAGGACATGGCTACACCTTC	CSVVGSGTGHGYTF
TRBD1	TRBJ1-5	13	once	TRBV10-3	TGTGCCATCAAGGGGACAGGGGATCAGCCCCAGCATTTT	CAIKGTGDQPQHF
TRBD2	TRBJ2-7	15	NA	TRBV11-3	TGTGCCAGCAGCTTAGTCCGGACTAGTCCCCACGAGCAGTACTTC	CASSLVRTSPHEQYF
TRBD1	TRBJ2-7	15	NA	TRBV6-5	TGTGCCAGCAGGGGGGTAGGACAGGGATCATACGAGCAGTACTTC	CASRGVGQGSYEQYF
TRBD1	TRBJ1-4	16	NA	TRBV4-1	TGCGCCAGCAGCCAAGCTCCGCCGGGACAGGGCGAAAAACTGTTTTTT	CASSQAPPGQGEKLFF
NA	TRBJ2-1	14	NA	TRBV6-6	TGTGCCAGCAGTCCCACGGGGTCCTACAATGAGCAGTTCTTC	CASSPTGSYNEQFF
NA	TRBJ1-1	13	NA	TRBV11-2	TGTGCCAGCAGCTCAGGACTCTTAGCGGAAGCTTTCTTT	CASSSGLLAEAFF
NA	TRBJ1-2	15	once	TRBV11-2	TGTGCCAGCAGCTTAGATCAAGGGGCTGCCTATGGCTACACCTTC	CASSLDQGAAYGYTF
NA	TRBJ1-3	14	once	TRBV24-1	TGTGCCACCAGTGCGGGGACACCAGGAAACACCATATATTTT	CATSAGTPGNTIYF
NA	TRBJ2-3	14	once	TRBV3-1/TRBV3-2	TGTGCCAGCAGCCACCGACAGGGCACAGATACGCAGTATTTT	CASSHRQGTDTQYF
TRBD2	TRBJ2-3	15	NA	TRBV6-5	TGTGCCAGCAGCCGACTAGCGGCTAGCACAGATACGCAGTATTTT	CASSRLAASTDTQYF
NA	TRBJ1-1	13	NA	TRBV7-2	TGTGCCAGCAGCTCGCCGGGACACCGTGAAGCTTTCTTT	CASSSPGHREAFF
NA	TRBJ1-1	15	NA	TRBV29-1	TGCAGCCCCAACCCACGTGCGGGGGTGAACACTGAAGCTTTCTTT	CSPNPRAGVNTEAFF
TRBD1	TRBJ2-7	15	NA	TRBV9	TGTGCCAGCAGCGCCCGGGACAGGGGGCTTCACGAGCAGTACTTC	CASSARDRGLHEQYF
TRBD2	TRBJ2-2	15	NA	TRBV11-3	TGTGCCAGCAGCCTGACTAGCGGGAGCCCCGGGGAGCTGTTTTTT	CASSLTSGSPGELFF
NA	TRBJ2-2	14	NA	TRBV4-2	TGTGCCAGCAGCCAAGTTAGTGTGGCCGGGGAGCTGTTTTTT	CASSQVSVAGELFF
NA	TRBJ2-7	16	NA	TRBV2	TGTGCCAGCAGGCTAACCGCGGGCCCGAGCTCCTACGAGCAGTACTTC	CASRLTAGPSSYEQYF
NA	TRBJ2-2	19	NA	TRBV11-3	TGTGCCAGCAGCCGAAGACAGTGGGGCGACCCGCTAAACACCGGGGAGCTGTTTTTT	CASSRRQWGDPLNTGELFF